This entry lists 24 T cell receptor beta chains sequenced from one sample in a study of identical twins (dated by TCRdb to the mid-2010s). The library relied on 5' RACE. TCRdb names Illumina HiSeq 2000 as the instrument used. TCRdb applied fastp at Q25 and MiXCR to the public reads, then kept only in-frame beta chains. Every entry covers one CDR3 protein and lists the most common genes and DNA from its rows. Present in this sample are around 470,000 distinct CDR3 sequences, about 14% of which were seen just once. The ten biggest clones cover 0.52% of the sample. A further study also used this sample, focusing on yellow fever vaccine responses in identical twins.

The sequencing sample was made of CD4+ T cells sorted from blood. The receptors here all came from a woman between 18 and 29 years old in good health.

The chain couples TRBV5-1 to TRBJ2-3; possible D gene TRBD1, 6 bases. This CDR3 has 13 residues. V dropped 2 bases and J dropped 6 bases, with 10 bases sitting between them. Germline V lookup: CDR1 SGHRS, CDR2 YFSETQ. The CDR3 sequence: CASSLHREDTQYF. The CDR3 coding sequence is TGCGCCAGCAGCTTACACAGGGAGGATACGCAGTATTTT.

The chain employs TRBV5-1 and TRBJ2-1; 9 bases match TRBD1. This CDR3 is 16 amino acids long. Germline CDR1 SGHRS, CDR2 YFSETQ. V was pared by 0 bases and J by 7 bases, with 8 bases of the junction left unmatched. In DNA, the CDR3 is TGCGCCAGCAGCTTGGCGTCCGGGACAGGGTGGAATGAGCAGTTCTTC. It translates to CASSLASGTGWNEQFF.

The chain combines TRBV7-2 with TRBJ2-5; 7 positions match TRBD1. Trimming cost V 4 bases and J 5 bases; bases outside gene matches: 4. Germline CDR1 SGHTA, CDR2 FQGNSA. There are 13 residues in the CDR3. The CDR3 spells CASSSLRGETQYF. DNA of the CDR3: TGTGCCAGCAGCTCGCTCAGGGGGGAGACCCAGTACTTC.

The genes are TRBV6-1 and TRBJ2-1; 14 bases match TRBD2. The CDR3 extends over 16 amino acids. The V segment lost 2 bases and the J segment 10 bases; nucleotides outside the gene matches: 7. The germline gives CDR1 MNHNS, CDR2 SASEGT. The DNA for the CDR3 is TGTGCCAGCAGTGAAAGACTAGCGGGAGGGCAATCCGAGCAGTTCTTC. This sequence encodes CASSERLAGGQSEQFF.

The V call is TRBV5-6, the J call TRBJ1-1, with a weak D call TRBD1 (5 bases). Germline CDR1 reads SGHDT; CDR2 reads YYEEEE. There are 15 residues in the CDR3. Trimming took 3 bases from V and 1 from J, leaving 13 bases between them. The CDR3 sequence: CASSSPGGENTEAFF. The CDR3 nucleotides are TGTGCCAGCAGCTCGCCCGGGGGGGAGAACACTGAAGCTTTCTTT.

In its sample, this clonotype was seen a few times. The chain is built from TRBV7-8 and TRBJ2-5; 11 bases fit TRBD1. The CDR3 runs 15 residues. J gave up 4 bases and V 5 bases, and 6 bases lay outside the gene matches. Germline values: CDR1 SGHVS, CDR2 FQNEAQ. The CDR3 loop reads CASSPTGTGGETQYF. DNA of the CDR3: TGTGCCAGCAGCCCTACCGGGACAGGGGGAGAGACCCAGTACTTC.

This clonotype appeared a few times. The V gene is TRBV6-6, the J gene TRBJ2-1; the match to TRBD2 covers 13 bases. Germline V gene lookup returns CDR1 MNHNY and CDR2 SVGAGI (reference sequence). The J segment lost 10 bases and the V segment lost 10 bases, leaving 7 bases of the junction unmatched. The CDR3 spans 13 residues. The DNA of the CDR3 is TGTGCCACCAGAGGACTAGCGGGAGTGGAGCAGTTCTTC. Its protein is CATRGLAGVEQFF.

This clonotype was counted many times. The chain carries TRBV4-3 and TRBJ2-5, with TRBD2 matching over 10 bases. The CDR3 contains 16 residues. With V trimmed by 0 bases and J by 6 bases, 7 bases remained unmatched. Germline CDR1 is LGHNA and CDR2 is YSLEER. CDR3 DNA sequence: TGCGCCAGCAGCCAAGATCTTGGGACTAGCGTCCAGACCCAGTACTTC. Protein product: CASSQDLGTSVQTQYF.

This clonotype has a count of ten or more. CDR3 in amino acids: CSVDSRATDTQYF. The CDR3 region has the DNA TGCAGCGTTGATAGTAGGGCCACAGATACGCAGTATTTT. V gene TRBV29-1 combines with J gene TRBJ2-3; D call uncertain. Trimming stripped 3 bases from V and 2 bases from J, with 9 bases between. Per the germline V gene, CDR1 is SQVTM and CDR2 is ANQGSEA. This CDR3 region has 13 residues.

This clonotype was seen only a few times. J is TRBJ2-2 and V is TRBV2, with D unresolved. V was shortened by 11 bases and J by 4 bases, with 5 bases between the two germline ends. The length of the CDR3 is 10 residues. The germline V gene has CDR1 SNHLY and CDR2 FYNNEI. The DNA of the CDR3 is TGTGCCGGTGCCACCGGGGAGCTGTTTTTT. Its translation is CAGATGELFF.

This clonotype showed up just a few times. V gene TRBV14 combines with J gene TRBJ2-6; 7 bases fit TRBD1. Germline lookup yields CDR1 SGHDN and CDR2 FVKESK. The CDR3 spans 18 residues. The V gene end was trimmed by 4 bases and the J gene end by 2 bases; junction bases not matched to a gene: 11. CDR3 amino acids: CASSRIKQGKTGANVLTF. In nucleotides, the CDR3 is TGTGCCAGCAGCCGGATCAAACAGGGGAAAACTGGGGCCAACGTCCTGACTTTC.

This clonotype has just a few counts. Here the CDR3 DNA reads TGTGCCAGCAGCACGGGACAGAGGAGCACAGATACGCAGTATTTT. Its protein product is CASSTGQRSTDTQYF. This sequence joins TRBV11-3 and TRBJ2-3; 7 bases are shared with TRBD1. Germline-derived CDR1 and CDR2 are SGHNT and YENEEA. CDR3 length: 15 amino acids. Germline trimming cut 5 bases from V and 0 bases from J; bases unmatched to any gene: 5.

This clonotype came up a few times. The J gene is TRBJ2-5, the V gene TRBV18; D is unclear. The CDR3 loop spans 13 amino acids. V was trimmed by 6 bases and J by 2 bases, leaving 10 bases between them. CDR1 KGHSH and CDR2 LQKENI come from the germline V gene. The chain's CDR3 is CASSPMRQETQYF. The CDR3 coding sequence is TGTGCCAGCTCGCCGATGAGGCAAGAGACCCAGTACTTC.

The chain combines TRBV10-3 with TRBJ1-4, with D perhaps matching TRBD1 (5 bases). The CDR3 runs to 14 residues. CDR1 is ENHRY, CDR2 SYGVKD, per germline. V lost 3 bases to trimming and J lost 5 bases, with 10 bases between them. CDR3 in DNA: TGTGCCATCAGTGATTCAGGGTTCAATGAAAAACTGTTTTTT. Protein: CAISDSGFNEKLFF.

Many counts were recorded for this clonotype. One junction end does not reproduce the germline sequence, and a read error may be involved. DNA for the CDR3: TGTGCCAGCAGTTTAGCGGGGAGCTCCTACGAGCAGTACTTC. As protein: CASSLAGSSYEQYF. V gene TRBV7-2 combines with J gene TRBJ2-7; TRBD2 matches 8 bases. Germline-derived CDR1 and CDR2 are SGHTA and FQGNSA. The CDR3 is 14 residues long.

The V call is TRBV7-9, the J call TRBJ2-5, with 8 bases lining up with TRBD1. Germline CDR1 reads SEHNR; CDR2 reads FQNEAQ (reference sequence). V shed 3 bases and J 6 bases; nucleotides not matched to a gene: 12. CDR3 length equals 16 residues. DNA of the CDR3: TGTGCCAGCAGCTTCCTAGGACAGGGAGGCCCCCAGACCCAGTACTTC. It specifies CASSFLGQGGPQTQYF.

There are a few counts of this clonotype. This rearrangement joins TRBV29-1 to TRBJ2-1, with 12 bases identical to TRBD1. This CDR3 is built from 15 residues. Germline CDR1 and CDR2: SQVTM and ANQGSEA. Losses at the gene ends were 3 bases for V and 7 bases for J; bases not matched to a gene: 7. The CDR3 protein is CSVERDRGLSNEQFF. For the CDR3, the DNA is TGCAGCGTTGAGAGGGACAGGGGGCTTAGTAATGAGCAGTTCTTC.

In this sample, this clonotype turned up a few times. V and J are TRBV5-1 and TRBJ1-1; a weak D match, TRBD1 (5 bases). The CDR3 spans 15 residues. CDR1 is SGHRS and CDR2 is YFSETQ in the germline V gene. The V and J ends lost 0 bases and 0 bases respectively, with 9 bases between them. The DNA for the CDR3 is TGCGCCAGCAGCTTGGTTCGGACACTGAACACTGAAGCTTTCTTT. Amino acids: CASSLVRTLNTEAFF.

CDR3 protein: CASSADPRTGELFF. The CDR3 nucleotides read TGTGCCAGCAGTGCCGACCCCAGGACCGGGGAGCTGTTTTTT. The rearrangement links TRBV9 to TRBJ2-2, with no clear D. There are 14 residues in the CDR3. From germline, CDR1 is SGDLS and CDR2 YYNGEE. Between the trimmed V and J ends, which lost 5 bases and 5 bases, there was a span of 13 bases. The variable domain in full, with the rest retrieved from reference TRBV9 and TRBJ2-2, is DSGVTQTPKHLITATGQRVTLRCSPRSGDLSVYWYQQSLDQGLQFLIQYYNGEERAKGNILERFSAQQFPDLHSELNLSSLELGDSALYFCASSADPRTGELFFGEGSRLTVL.

V gene TRBV12-3 or TRBV12-4 combines with J gene TRBJ2-2; no clear D. V lost 8 bases and J 5 bases, leaving 18 bases between the germline ends. The CDR3 has 15 amino acids. The CDR3 coding sequence is TGTGCCAGCGCCCAACGGGTGGAGAGGACCGGGGAGCTGTTTTTT. Translated, it gives CASAQRVERTGELFF.

Note on this clonotype: At one end the junction does not follow the germline gene, possibly because of a read error. The chain links TRBV7-7 to TRBJ2-5; 10 bases line up with TRBD1. The CDR3 covers 14 residues. Germline V gene sequence: CDR1 SSHAT, CDR2 FNYEAQ (reference sequence). The CDR3 here is CASSTGTGVNTQYF. Written as DNA, the CDR3 is TGTGCTAGCAGCACCGGGACAGGGGTAAATACCCAGTACTTC. Based on the CDR3 plus reference TRBV7-7 and TRBJ2-5, the full variable domain is GAGVSQSPRYKVTKRGQDVTLRCDPISSHATLYWYQQALGQGPEFLTYFNYEAQPDKSGLPSDRFSAERPEGSISTLTIQRTEQRDSAMYRCASSTGTGVNTQYFGPGTRLLVL.

This clonotype was counted only a few times. V gene TRBV7-9 combines with J gene TRBJ2-1; TRBD1 aligns across 9 bases. This CDR3 region has 15 residues. V shed 4 bases and J 7 bases; nucleotides not matched to a gene: 8. The germline V gene encodes CDR1 SEHNR and CDR2 FQNEAQ (reference sequence). The CDR3 bases are TGTGCCAGCAGCTCACAGGGGGCTAGTTTAAATGAGCAGTTCTTC. Translation: CASSSQGASLNEQFF.

The chain is built from TRBV5-8 and TRBJ1-1; D ambiguous. The V end was cut by 3 bases, the J end by 1 base, with 7 bases between. From germline, CDR1 is SGHTS and CDR2 YDEGEE. This CDR3 region has 13 residues. The CDR3 nucleotides read TGTGCCAGCAGCTCCCTGTGGAACACTGAAGCTTTCTTT. This translates into CASSSLWNTEAFF.

The V call is TRBV10-2, the J call TRBJ2-2; 14 nucleotides align to TRBD2. Germline CDR1 WSHSY, CDR2 SAAADI. CDR3 length: 16 amino acids. The J segment lost 4 bases and the V segment lost 7 bases, leaving 5 bases of the junction unmatched. This chain's CDR3 is CASTLTSGRATGELFF. For the CDR3, the DNA is TGCGCCAGCACCCTGACTAGCGGGAGGGCCACCGGGGAGCTGTTTTTT.